The next 32 T cell receptor beta chains were all read from a single sample in a study of Graves' ophthalmopathy and Graves' hyperthyroidism. From RNA, the CDR3 regions of TCR beta chains were amplified and sequenced. First-round RT-PCR relied on HTBI primers, and a second-round multiplex PCR came next. TCRdb reprocessed the multiplex PCR reads with MiXCR, giving one entry per CDR3 protein. The table lists 350,000 to 450,000 distinct CDR3 sequences, 18% of them singletons. Specimen: peripheral blood. The origin of the receptors is a woman aged 18-30 years with Graves' ophthalmopathy.

This clonotype was picked up many times. V and J are TRBV12-3 or TRBV12-4 and TRBJ2-7; TRBD1 is a possible D gene (6 bases). Trimming stripped 5 bases from V and 7 bases from J, with 12 bases between. This CDR3 contains 12 residues. In nucleotides, the CDR3 is TGTGCCAGCAGTCGAACAGGGAGAGAGCAGTACTTC. Its protein product is CASSRTGREQYF.

Many counts were recorded for this clonotype. The rearrangement links TRBV12-3 or TRBV12-4 to TRBJ1-5; the D gene is possibly TRBD1 (6 bases). This CDR3 is built from 14 residues. Deletions cut 6 bases from V and 2 bases from J, with 11 bases between. This CDR3 reads CASSLGGRNQPQHF. The CDR3 DNA reads as TGTGCCAGCAGCCTGGGGGGGCGCAATCAGCCCCAGCATTTT.

This clonotype was counted ten times or more. The V call is TRBV6-2 or TRBV6-3, the J call TRBJ2-6, with D possibly TRBD1 on 6 matching bases. This CDR3 is 15 amino acids long. CDR1 is MNHEY, CDR2 SVGEGT, per germline. V was clipped by 2 bases and J by 4 bases, with 9 bases between them. CDR3 amino acids: CASSYEGDGANVLTF. The CDR3 nucleotides are TGTGCCAGCAGTTACGAGGGGGACGGGGCCAACGTCCTGACTTTC.

This chain joins TRBV25-1 and TRBJ1-2; weak D call: TRBD1 (6 bases). The CDR3 totals 14 residues. Trimming cost V 3 bases and J 4 bases, with 12 bases left between them. Germline values: CDR1 MGHDK, CDR2 SYGVNS. The CDR3 is CASSDLSGAYGYTF. The CDR3 coding sequence is TGTGCCAGCAGTGACCTCTCAGGGGCCTATGGCTACACCTTC.

Only a few counts were recorded for this clonotype. The genes are TRBV27 and TRBJ1-1; D is uncertain. Germline V lookup: CDR1 MNHEY, CDR2 SMNVEV (reference sequence). This CDR3 comprises 15 residues. Trimming pared 3 bases from V and 1 base from J, leaving 12 bases between. CDR3 residues: CASSFGSGRNTEAFF. The CDR3 DNA is TGTGCCAGCAGTTTCGGTTCCGGGAGGAACACTGAAGCTTTCTTT.

This clonotype was found many times. This rearrangement joins TRBV19 to TRBJ2-5; the match to TRBD2 covers 8 bases. The CDR3 spans 13 residues. J lost 4 bases, V lost 3 bases, and 1 base had no gene match. Per the germline V gene, CDR1 is LNHDA and CDR2 is SQIVND (reference sequence). As DNA, the CDR3 is TGTGCCAGTAGTATTCGGGGGGGAGAGACCCAGTACTTC. Protein: CASSIRGGETQYF.

This clonotype was recorded many times. This sequence joins TRBV4-3 and TRBJ2-7; the match to TRBD2 covers 10 bases. The V gene's germline CDR1 is LGHNA and CDR2 YSLEER. This CDR3 region has 14 residues. The trim removed 5 bases at V and 4 bases at J, leaving 5 bases unmatched. Written as DNA, the CDR3 is TGCGCCAGCAGCGCCACAGCGGGGGGGTACGAGCAGTACTTC. Its protein is CASSATAGGYEQYF.

This clonotype appeared many times. This chain links TRBV6-5 with TRBJ2-5; 9 nucleotides align to TRBD2. The trim removed 1 base at V and 1 base at J, leaving 7 bases unmatched. Per the germline V gene, CDR1 is MNHEY and CDR2 is SVGAGI. The CDR3 is 17 amino acids. CDR3 amino acids: CASSYYLAGSVQETQYF. CDR3 sequence (DNA): TGTGCCAGCAGTTACTACCTAGCGGGGTCGGTCCAAGAGACCCAGTACTTC.

This clonotype came up many times. V gene TRBV29-1 combines with J gene TRBJ1-2; possible D gene TRBD1, 5 bases. Germline V lookup: CDR1 SQVTM, CDR2 ANQGSEA. The CDR3 loop spans 14 amino acids. Between the trimmed V and J ends, which lost 3 bases and 3 bases, there was a span of 14 bases. CDR3 residues: CSVEGQGGDYGYTF. CDR3 nucleotide sequence: TGCAGCGTTGAGGGGCAGGGAGGGGACTATGGCTACACCTTC.

This chain connects TRBV6-2 or TRBV6-3 to TRBJ1-2; no reliable D call. From germline, CDR1 is MNHEY and CDR2 SVGEGT. The CDR3 is 16 residues long. The germline V and J ends were trimmed by 5 bases and 7 bases, with 23 bases remaining between them. The CDR3: CASSAQDGLRRLGYTF. CDR3 DNA sequence: TGTGCCAGCAGTGCCCAGGACGGGCTGAGGAGGCTTGGCTACACCTTC.

This clonotype was counted many times. V usage is TRBV12-3 or TRBV12-4 and J usage is TRBJ1-1; 7 bases match TRBD1. Trimming at V came to 6 bases and at J to 4 bases, leaving 14 bases not matched to a gene. The CDR3 length is 16 residues. CDR3 sequence (DNA): TGTGCCAGCAGGTCCGCGGCGACAGGGTATTCCACTGAAGCTTTCTTT. This sequence encodes CASRSAATGYSTEAFF.

This chain uses TRBV6-2 or TRBV6-3 with TRBJ2-7; D unclear. The CDR3 loop spans 16 amino acids. Germline V CDR1 and CDR2: MNHEY, SVGEGT. V was trimmed by 0 bases and J by 3 bases, leaving 15 bases between them. The CDR3 loop is CASSYSRSVSIYEQYF. The CDR3 bases are TGTGCCAGCAGTTACTCGAGGAGTGTCTCCATCTACGAGCAGTACTTC.

This chain links TRBV7-8 with TRBJ2-7; TRBD2 is a possible D gene (6 bases). Trimming shortened V by 6 bases and J by 3 bases, and 15 bases separated the two germline ends. CDR3 length: 14 residues. Germline V lookup: CDR1 SGHVS, CDR2 FQNEAQ. The chain's CDR3 is CASSSRGSGYEQYF. Written as DNA, the CDR3 is TGTGCCAGCAGTAGCCGGGGGAGCGGCTACGAGCAGTACTTC.

The rearrangement uses TRBV27 and TRBJ2-7, with 7 bases matching TRBD1. V lost 5 bases and J lost 0; bases outside the gene matches: 4. The germline V gene encodes CDR1 MNHEY and CDR2 SMNVEV (reference sequence). The CDR3 is made up of 14 amino acids. In nucleotides, the CDR3 is TGTGCCAGCAGTGGCCGGGACAGCTCCTACGAGCAGTACTTC. Translation: CASSGRDSSYEQYF.

This clonotype was seen at least ten times. The rearrangement uses TRBV6-5 and TRBJ2-7; no clear D. The CDR3 has 13 residues. CDR1 and CDR2 from the germline V gene are MNHEY and SVGAGI. The V gene lost 2 bases and the J gene lost 2 bases, with 7 bases spanning the gap. For the CDR3, the DNA is TGTGCCAGCAGTTACAGGGATCCCTACGAGCAGTACTTC. The encoded protein is CASSYRDPYEQYF.

This clonotype was seen ten or more times. The rearrangement links TRBV6-2 or TRBV6-3 to TRBJ1-5; possibly TRBD1 for D (6 bases). CDR1 and CDR2 from the germline V gene are MNHEY and SVGEGT. The germline V and J ends were trimmed by 2 bases and 12 bases, with 11 bases remaining between them. The CDR3 totals 12 residues. CDR3 coding DNA: TGTGCCAGCAGTTACGCGAGGGGGGTCCAGCATTTT. Protein product: CASSYARGVQHF.

This clonotype was detected many times. This chain connects TRBV6-4 to TRBJ1-1; 10 positions agree with TRBD1. This CDR3 is built from 18 residues. J was trimmed by 5 bases and V by 6 bases; bases with no gene match: 18. In germline, CDR1 is MRHNA, CDR2 SNTAGT. DNA of the CDR3: TGTGCCAGCAGACAGAGGGTCGGGACAGGGGACTTGAGGACTGAAGCTTTCTTT. Translating gives CASRQRVGTGDLRTEAFF.

The chain recombines TRBV5-5 with TRBJ2-7; a possible D gene is TRBD2 (5 bases). Trimming removed 6 bases at V and 7 bases at J, with 23 bases between. The CDR3 contains 15 residues. Germline CDR1 SGHKS, CDR2 YYEKEE (reference sequence). CDR3 DNA: TGTGCCAGCACCGCTCTTGGGTGGGAGACATCAGAGCAGTACTTC. The encoded protein is CASTALGWETSEQYF.

The gene calls are TRBV12-3 or TRBV12-4 and TRBJ1-1; D gene ambiguous. The CDR3 has 13 residues. V gave up 4 bases and J gave up 3 bases, with 9 bases separating them. CDR3 sequence (DNA): TGTGCCAGCAGTTCGGCAGACGACACTGAAGCTTTCTTT. Residues: CASSSADDTEAFF.

The V and J genes are TRBV6-1 and TRBJ1-2, with 7 positions matching TRBD1. Unmatched junction bases numbered 5, after V lost 8 bases and J lost 5 bases. CDR3 size: 12 residues. Germline loops: CDR1 MNHNS, CDR2 SASEGT. The DNA of the CDR3 is TGTGCCAGCCTTCAGGGGGAATATGGCTACACCTTC. This encodes CASLQGEYGYTF.

The chain has TRBV24-1 and TRBJ2-5, with D tentatively TRBD1 (5 bases). The CDR3 is 17 residues long. Germline lookup yields CDR1 KGHDR and CDR2 SFDVKD. V gave up 2 bases and J gave up 7 bases, with 22 bases separating them. This chain's CDR3 is CATSDSAPTANLWTQYF. DNA for the CDR3: TGTGCCACCAGTGATTCCGCTCCGACAGCCAATTTGTGGACCCAGTACTTC.

This clonotype was observed at least ten times. The rearrangement links TRBV7-8 to TRBJ1-1; D gene uncertain. CDR3 length: 16 amino acids. Germline CDR1 SGHVS, CDR2 FQNEAQ. V was shortened by 0 bases and J by 1 base, with 12 bases between the two germline ends. The CDR3 sequence: CASSLATPPPNTEAFF. CDR3 coding DNA: TGTGCCAGCAGCTTAGCGACACCGCCCCCGAACACTGAAGCTTTCTTT.

This clonotype has ten or more counts. The chain has TRBV27 and TRBJ1-1; D gene uncertain. CDR1 and CDR2 (germline): MNHEY, SMNVEV (reference sequence). The CDR3 has 11 amino acids. With 8 bases removed from V and 9 bases from J, the gap between germline ends came to 13 bases. The CDR3 loop is CASGPSDKAFF. In nucleotides, the CDR3 is TGTGCCAGCGGCCCCAGCGACAAAGCTTTCTTT.

This clonotype has ten or more counts. The chain couples TRBV6-2 or TRBV6-3 to TRBJ2-6; a possible D gene is TRBD2 (6 bases). The V and J ends lost 5 bases and 0 bases respectively, with 14 bases between them. Germline assignment: CDR1 MNHEY and CDR2 SVGEGT. The CDR3 totals 17 residues. CDR3 sequence: CASSQPGLNSGANVLTF. As DNA, the CDR3 is TGTGCCAGCAGTCAACCGGGACTCAACTCTGGGGCCAACGTCCTGACTTTC.

The chain uses TRBV11-2 and TRBJ2-7; the match to TRBD2 covers 7 bases. With 4 bases clipped from V and 1 base from J, the junction kept 10 bases outside the gene matches. This CDR3 is built from 16 residues. CDR1 and CDR2 from the germline V gene are SGHAT and FQNNGV. CDR3 bases: TGTGCCAGCAGCTCTTGGGGGGGGTCGAATTCCTACGAGCAGTACTTC. Its protein product is CASSSWGGSNSYEQYF.

The chain is built from TRBV20-1 and TRBJ2-7, with 10 bases identical to TRBD2. CDR3 length: 14 amino acids. CDR1 and CDR2 (germline): DFQATT, SNEGSKA (reference sequence). Losses at the gene ends were 6 bases for V and 6 bases for J; bases not matched to a gene: 11. In DNA form, the CDR3 reads TGCAGTGCGACGGGACTAGCGCCCACGGGCGAGCAGTACTTC. It yields the protein CSATGLAPTGEQYF.

This clonotype was counted at least ten times. J is TRBJ1-2 and V is TRBV6-2 or TRBV6-3; D is ambiguous. The CDR3 contains 15 residues. Germline loops: CDR1 MNHEY, CDR2 SVGEGT. Trimming left V 2 bases short and J 2 bases short, with 12 bases between. CDR3 in amino acids: CASSYSVGGNYGYTF. The CDR3, as DNA: TGTGCCAGCAGTTACAGTGTAGGCGGAAACTATGGCTACACCTTC.

This clonotype appeared many times. V usage is TRBV12-3 or TRBV12-4 and J usage is TRBJ1-1, with D unresolved. Trimming took 1 base from V and 0 from J, leaving 9 bases between them. This CDR3 region has 15 residues. CDR3 sequence reads: CASSLVVGMNTEAFF. The CDR3 nucleotides are TGTGCCAGCAGTTTAGTCGTGGGTATGAACACTGAAGCTTTCTTT.

The chain links TRBV18 to TRBJ1-2; D is uncertain. V lost 3 bases and J 10 bases, leaving 21 bases between the germline ends. CDR3 length: 15 amino acids. Germline V gene data show CDR1 as KGHSH and CDR2 as LQKENI. CDR3 DNA sequence: TGTGCCAGCTCACCCCAGCAGGCCCGCCCAGTAGACTACACCTTC. Amino acid sequence: CASSPQQARPVDYTF.

This clonotype was observed many times. The chain employs TRBV20-1 and TRBJ2-6; 7 bases are shared with TRBD1. Germline V gene data show CDR1 as DFQATT and CDR2 as SNEGSKA (reference sequence). V gave up 3 bases and J gave up 4 bases; unmatched junction bases: 12. The CDR3 sequence is 17 residues long. The CDR3 DNA reads as TGCAGTGCTAGGGAACCGAGACAGGGAACGGGGGCCAACGTCCTGACTTTC. It is translated as CSAREPRQGTGANVLTF.

This clonotype occurred a few times. The chain recombines TRBV28 with TRBJ1-2; 7 nucleotides align to TRBD1. CDR3 length: 14 residues. V gave up 2 bases and J gave up 8 bases; unmatched junction bases: 8. The germline V gene has CDR1 MDHEN and CDR2 SYDVKM. Here the CDR3 DNA reads TGTGCCAGCAGTTTAAGGGTCAGGGGGAAAGGCTACACCTTC. This encodes CASSLRVRGKGYTF.

This clonotype was counted at least ten times. The rearrangement uses TRBV27 and TRBJ1-1; D is ambiguous. Germline CDR1 and CDR2: MNHEY and SMNVEV (reference sequence). Between the trimmed V and J ends, which lost 7 bases and 4 bases, there was a span of 16 bases. The length of the CDR3 is 14 residues. The chain's CDR3 is CASTPAVGSTEAFF. Written as DNA, the CDR3 is TGTGCCAGCACCCCAGCAGTAGGGAGCACTGAAGCTTTCTTT.